This T cell receptor (beta chain) was documented in a study of blood T cell repertoires in COVID-19. This clone has only one observation. This CDR3 has 16 residues. Trimming removed 4 bases at V and 13 bases at J, with 27 bases between. Per germline, CDR1 LGHDT and CDR2 YNNKEL (reference sequence). Clones were read by immunoSEQ multiplex PCR, and TCRdb kept only the in-frame ones, dropping some. The sample carries approximately 300,000 clones, about 89% recorded once. Sequenced material: PBMCs or T cells enriched from blood (not recorded which). This clonotype originated in a man aged 55 to 70 who had recovered from COVID-19. V usage is TRBV3-1 (or the pseudogene TRBV3-2) and J usage is TRBJ2-3, with D tentatively TRBD2 (6 bases). The CDR3 sequence is CASSLRGREPAAIEYF. The CDR3 DNA reads TGTGCCAGCAGCCTAAGGGGCCGGGAGCCAGCCGCAATAGAGTATTTT.